Shown below are 16 T cell receptor beta chains from a single sample sequenced in a study of T cells in localized non-small cell lung cancer. Data came from immunoSEQ multiplex PCR; TCRdb stores just in-frame clones and leaves some out. This sample has approximately 30,000 clones; 65% to 90% occur once, and the top ten carry under 5.5%. The starting material was peripheral blood, obtained before any cancer treatment. The receptors come from a male donor at least 60 years old with stage III lung adenocarcinoma.

The chain carries TRBV10-3 and TRBJ1-1; 10 nucleotides align to TRBD1. Germline V gene data show CDR1 as ENHRY and CDR2 as SYGVKD. The CDR3 loop spans 14 amino acids. V shed 5 bases and J 2 bases; nucleotides not matched to a gene: 2. The CDR3 nucleotides are TGTGCCATCAGTCAGACAGGGGGCAACACTGAAGCTTTCTTT. It encodes CAISQTGGNTEAFF.

V usage is TRBV4-1 and J usage is TRBJ1-1, with 9 bases lining up with TRBD1. Trimming removed 6 bases from V and 2 bases from J; junction bases left unmatched: 7. Germline CDR1 reads MGHRA; CDR2 reads YSYEKL. This CDR3 has 15 amino acids. CDR3 loop: CASRPPGQGNTEAFF. For the CDR3, the DNA is TGCGCCAGCAGGCCACCGGGACAGGGAAACACTGAAGCTTTCTTT.

The CDR3 is CASSDPGTEQFF. CDR3 bases: TGTGCCAGCAGTGATCCCGGGACAGAGCAGTTCTTC. The chain is built from TRBV27 and TRBJ2-1, with TRBD1 as a possible D gene (6 bases). In germline, CDR1 is MNHEY, CDR2 SMNVEV (reference sequence). V gave up 5 bases and J gave up 10 bases, with 12 bases separating them. The CDR3 runs 12 residues.

J is TRBJ1-2 and V is TRBV19, with unresolved D. This CDR3 is built from 12 residues. Trimming removed 4 bases at V and 8 bases at J, with 11 bases between. Looked up from germline, CDR1 is LNHDA and CDR2 is SQIVND (reference sequence). The CDR3 loop is CASSRAPDGYTF. The CDR3 coding sequence is TGTGCCAGTAGTAGGGCCCCGGACGGCTACACCTTC.

The chain couples TRBV5-1 to TRBJ2-7; D is perhaps TRBD2 (6 bases). The CDR3 length is 12 residues. V lost 5 bases to trimming and J lost 4 bases, with 10 bases between them. Germline CDR1 SGHRS, CDR2 YFSETQ. This CDR3 is CASRGEVYEQYF. The CDR3 coding sequence is TGCGCCAGCAGGGGGGAGGTTTACGAGCAGTACTTC.

V is TRBV11-3 and J is TRBJ2-7; no firm D call. Trimming stripped 5 bases from V and 3 bases from J, with 8 bases between. Germline CDR1 is SGHNT and CDR2 is YENEEA. The CDR3 covers 12 residues. The DNA of the CDR3 is TGTGCCAGCAGCCCCCGAGGCTACGAGCAGTACTTC. Its protein product is CASSPRGYEQYF.

This clone was found once. V gene TRBV9 combines with J gene TRBJ2-2; D is ambiguous. CDR3 length: 17 residues. Trimming removed 3 bases from V and 6 bases from J, with 21 bases in between. CDR1 and CDR2 from the germline V gene are SGDLS and YYNGEE. CDR3: CASSERPDPLPPGELFF. The CDR3 nucleotides read TGTGCCAGCAGCGAACGACCGGACCCACTACCTCCCGGGGAGCTGTTTTTT.

This sequence joins TRBV5-1 and TRBJ1-1; 9 positions agree with TRBD1. Trimming cost V 4 bases and J 3 bases; bases outside gene matches: 7. This CDR3 contains 15 residues. From germline, CDR1 is SGHRS and CDR2 YFSETQ. CDR3 in amino acids: CASSAGTGMDTEAFF. DNA of the CDR3: TGCGCCAGCAGCGCTGGGACAGGGATGGACACTGAAGCTTTCTTT.

The chain links TRBV5-1 to TRBJ2-1; TRBD2 aligns across 9 bases. CDR1 and CDR2 (germline): SGHRS, YFSETQ. The CDR3 runs 17 residues. J lost 3 bases, V lost 2 bases, and 9 bases had no gene match. Written as DNA, the CDR3 is TGCGCCAGCAGCTTAATGATAGCGGGAGACCTCTACAATGAGCAGTTCTTC. Translating it yields CASSLMIAGDLYNEQFF.

The gene calls are TRBV19 and TRBJ2-7; tentatively, D is TRBD1 (6 bases). In germline, CDR1 is LNHDA, CDR2 SQIVND (reference sequence). The CDR3 is 14 amino acids. The germline V and J ends were trimmed by 9 bases and 2 bases, with 17 bases remaining between them. DNA for the CDR3: TGTGCCAGCACCGCGCGCTCAGGGGCCTACGAGCAGTACTTC. The encoded protein is CASTARSGAYEQYF.

The gene calls are TRBV19 and TRBJ2-2; 9 positions agree with TRBD1. V trimming: 2 bases; J trimming: 0 bases; junction bases outside the gene matches: 7. The CDR3 sequence is 18 residues long. The germline gives CDR1 LNHDA, CDR2 SQIVND (reference sequence). The CDR3 DNA sequence: TGTGCCAGTAGTATATTTCCGGACAGGGGTACGAACACCGGGGAGCTGTTTTTT. Its protein product is CASSIFPDRGTNTGELFF.

This chain uses TRBV9 with TRBJ2-1; no firm D call. Trimming shortened V by 4 bases and J by 2 bases, and 13 bases separated the two germline ends. Looked up from germline, CDR1 is SGDLS and CDR2 is YYNGEE. CDR3 size: 15 residues. CDR3 coding DNA: TGTGCCAGCAGCCCCAGCATCCCCGCCTACAATGAGCAGTTCTTC. It is translated as CASSPSIPAYNEQFF. Full variable domain (remainder filled in from reference TRBV9 and TRBJ2-1): DSGVTQTPKHLITATGQRVTLRCSPRSGDLSVYWYQQSLDQGLQFLIQYYNGEERAKGNILERFSAQQFPDLHSELNLSSLELGDSALYFCASSPSIPAYNEQFFGPGTRLTVL.

The chain recombines TRBV29-1 with TRBJ2-3, with 9 bases identical to TRBD2. Trimming took 5 bases from V and 3 from J; bases not matched to a gene: 9. The germline V gene encodes CDR1 SQVTM and CDR2 ANQGSEA. CDR3 length equals 15 residues. CDR3 sequence (DNA): TGCAGCGTTTCTCCGACTAGCGGTCCGACAGATACGCAGTATTTT. This codes for CSVSPTSGPTDTQYF.

This clone was recorded only once. The chain is built from TRBV14 and TRBJ2-7, with D unresolved. The V gene's germline CDR1 is SGHDN and CDR2 FVKESK. The length of the CDR3 is 12 residues. V lost 0 bases and J 4 bases, leaving 4 bases between the germline ends. CDR3 sequence (DNA): TGTGCCAGCAGCCAAGATTGGTACGAGCAGTACTTC. It yields the protein CASSQDWYEQYF.

This clone has a handful of counts. The gene calls are TRBV19 and TRBJ1-2, with TRBD1 matching over 8 bases. The ends lost 8 bases at V and 2 bases at J; junction bases unmatched: 10. The CDR3 totals 15 residues. Germline CDR1 LNHDA, CDR2 SQIVND (reference sequence). The CDR3 loop reads CASYSRQGTNYGYTF. The CDR3 bases are TGTGCCAGTTATTCCCGACAGGGGACGAACTATGGCTACACCTTC.

This sequence joins TRBV27 and TRBJ1-6; D is unclear. CDR3 length equals 16 residues. The V end lost 0 bases, the J end lost 0 bases, and 6 bases lay between the germline ends. Germline assignment: CDR1 MNHEY and CDR2 SMNVEV (reference sequence). The DNA of the CDR3 is TGTGCCAGCAGTTTATCCCCAATCTCCTATAATTCACCCCTCCACTTT. Translating it yields CASSLSPISYNSPLHF.